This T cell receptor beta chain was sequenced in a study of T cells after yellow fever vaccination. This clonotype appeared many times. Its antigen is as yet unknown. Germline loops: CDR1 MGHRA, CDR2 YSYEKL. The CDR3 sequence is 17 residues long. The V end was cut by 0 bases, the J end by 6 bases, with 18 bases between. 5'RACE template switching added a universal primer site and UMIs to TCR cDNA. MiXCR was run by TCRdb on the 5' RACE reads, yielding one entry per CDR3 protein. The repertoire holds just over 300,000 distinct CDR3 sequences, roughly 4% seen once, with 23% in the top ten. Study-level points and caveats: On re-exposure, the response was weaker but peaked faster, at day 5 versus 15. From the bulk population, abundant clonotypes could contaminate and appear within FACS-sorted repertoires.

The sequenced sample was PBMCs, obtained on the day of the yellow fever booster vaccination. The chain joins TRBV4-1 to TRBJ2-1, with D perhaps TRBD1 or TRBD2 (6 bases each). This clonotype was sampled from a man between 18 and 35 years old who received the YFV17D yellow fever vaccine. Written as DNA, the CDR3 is TGCGCCAGCAGCCAAGAAGTAAGGGGGGTGCTTTCCAATGAGCAGTTCTTC. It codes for CASSQEVRGVLSNEQFF.